This T cell receptor beta chain was profiled in a study of stem cell transplantation in POMP-related autoinflammatory disease. Notes on the study in general: PRAID patients trended toward lower TRB diversity and higher clonality in all analyzed T-cell subsets. Patients with PRAID showed a restricted number of unique TRB V-J gene pairings.

V was pared by 1 base and J by 9 bases, with 10 bases between. Germline values: CDR1 SGHDN, CDR2 FVKESK. The CDR3 consists of 13 residues. Note on this clone: Its antigen is not identified.

The data were produced by immunoSEQ multiplex PCR, yet TCRdb's version contains in-frame clones alone and is incomplete. This sample has 8,000 to 10,000 clones, with roughly 92% found just once. This TCR derives from a human donor with POMP-related autoinflammation and immune dysregulation (PRAID). Sequencing was performed on CD8+ T cells from PBMCs, taken before stem cell transplantation. The chain couples TRBV14 to TRBJ2-1; D not certain. The CDR3 coding sequence is TGTGCCAGCAGCCAAGGAGCCACGACTGAGCAGTTCTTC. Amino acid sequence: CASSQGATTEQFF. Using reference TRBV14 and TRBJ2-1 for the parts outside the CDR3, the full variable domain is EAGVTQFPSHSVIEKGQTVTLRCDPISGHDNLYWYRRVMGKEIKFLLHFVKESKQDESGMPNNRFLAERTGGTYSTLKVQPAELEDSGVYFCASSQGATTEQFFGPGTRLTVL.